These 18 T cell receptor beta chains were sequenced from one sample in a study of shared clonotypes between healthy human individuals. Using immunoSEQ multiplex PCR, the repertoire was profiled, and TCRdb retains in-frame clones only, with some absent. Of around 2,100,000 clones listed, about 95% are singletons. Naive CD8 cells comprised CD45RO-negative, CCR7-positively selected cells, excluding terminally differentiated effector memory CD45RA+ cells. The sample was naive CD8+ T cells sorted from blood. The source of these receptors is a man younger than 35 in good health.

On this clone itself: Other DNA sequences in this specimen translate into the identical CDR3. The chain carries TRBV6-5 and TRBJ2-3; D is uncertain. Trimming pared 2 bases from V and 2 bases from J, leaving 5 bases between. Germline V CDR1 and CDR2: MNHEY, SVGAGI. The CDR3 covers 13 residues. The CDR3 nucleotides read TGTGCCAGCAGTTACGGTGCCACAGATACGCAGTATTTT. It translates to CASSYGATDTQYF.

The chain couples TRBV2 to TRBJ1-2; D is ambiguous. Germline V gene lookup returns CDR1 SNHLY and CDR2 FYNNEI. The CDR3 totals 14 residues. V lost 8 bases, J lost 3 bases, and 16 bases lay in between. For the CDR3, the DNA is TGTGCCAGCCTAAACCGGGAGTCGGACTATGGCTACACCTTC. Encoded protein: CASLNRESDYGYTF. Combining the CDR3 with reference TRBV2 and TRBJ1-2 gives the whole variable domain EPEVTQTPSHQVTQMGQEVILRCVPISNHLYFYWYRQILGQKVEFLVSFYNNEISEKSEIFDDQFSVERPDGSNFTLKIRSTKLEDSAMYFCASLNRESDYGYTFGSGTRLTVV.

Points on this clone: Other DNA sequences of this sample code for an identical CDR3. V usage is TRBV27 and J usage is TRBJ2-7; D is unclear. Germline V gene sequence: CDR1 MNHEY, CDR2 SMNVEV (reference sequence). Trimming removed 4 bases at V and 3 bases at J, with 4 bases between. The CDR3 consists of 11 residues. In nucleotides, the CDR3 is TGTGCCAGCAGTTCACACTACGAGCAGTACTTC. Translated, it gives CASSSHYEQYF.

This sequence joins TRBV5-1 and TRBJ2-7; D might be TRBD1 (6 bases). Germline V lookup: CDR1 SGHRS, CDR2 YFSETQ. The CDR3 extends over 15 amino acids. Trimming cost V 4 bases and J 3 bases, with 17 bases left between them. The CDR3 sequence: CASSPGTTNHYEQYF. DNA of the CDR3: TGCGCCAGCAGCCCCGGGACAACGAATCACTACGAGCAGTACTTC.

The J gene is TRBJ2-7, the V gene TRBV28; D possibly matches TRBD1 or TRBD2 (5 bases each). This CDR3 has 15 residues. Trimming took 4 bases from V and 5 from J, leaving 18 bases between them. Germline values: CDR1 MDHEN, CDR2 SYDVKM. The CDR3, as DNA: TGTGCCAGCAGTTACCCCCATGGGACCGGCGACGAGCAGTACTTC. This sequence encodes CASSYPHGTGDEQYF.

The gene calls are TRBV9 and TRBJ2-1, with D possibly matching TRBD1 (6 bases). The CDR3 contains 16 residues. Looked up from germline, CDR1 is SGDLS and CDR2 is YYNGEE. The germline V and J ends were trimmed by 3 bases and 6 bases, with 19 bases remaining between them. DNA of the CDR3: TGTGCCAGCAGCGCCCCCGGCAGGGGCGATTTCAATGAGCAGTTCTTC. Protein sequence: CASSAPGRGDFNEQFF.

The gene calls are TRBV5-4 and TRBJ2-5; TRBD2 might be the D (6 bases). Trimming pared 5 bases from V and 5 bases from J, leaving 13 bases between. CDR1 and CDR2 (germline): SGHNT, YYREEE (reference sequence). CDR3 length: 13 residues. CDR3 in amino acids: CASRIWAGETQYF. CDR3 coding DNA: TGTGCCAGCAGGATATGGGCGGGGGAGACCCAGTACTTC.

The chain is built from TRBV12-5 and TRBJ2-1; D gene ambiguous. Trimming took 1 base from V and 7 from J, leaving 8 bases between them. CDR1 is LGHNT, CDR2 FRNRAP, per germline. The CDR3 runs to 13 residues. The CDR3 here is CASGLGGFNEQFF. The CDR3 region has the DNA TGTGCTAGTGGTTTGGGGGGTTTTAATGAGCAGTTCTTC.

The chain employs TRBV25-1 and TRBJ1-2; maybe TRBD1 (6 bases). The germline CDR1 and CDR2 sequences are MGHDK and SYGVNS. The CDR3 contains 11 residues. Trimming left V 5 bases short and J 5 bases short, with 6 bases between. CDR3 protein: CASSTGYGYTF. CDR3 coding DNA: TGTGCCAGCAGTACAGGGTATGGCTACACCTTC.

This chain joins TRBV6-1 and TRBJ2-3; TRBD2 is a possible D gene (5 bases). Trimming left V 7 bases short and J 3 bases short, with 14 bases between. CDR3 length equals 14 residues. Germline values: CDR1 MNHNS, CDR2 SASEGT. This chain's CDR3 is CASNSDLITDTQYF. The CDR3, as DNA: TGTGCCAGCAATAGCGATCTAATAACAGATACGCAGTATTTT.

The chain links TRBV9 to TRBJ1-1, with a possible D match to TRBD1 (6 bases). Per germline, CDR1 SGDLS and CDR2 YYNGEE. CDR3 length: 13 amino acids. The V end was cut by 3 bases, the J end by 5 bases, with 11 bases between. The CDR3 here is CASSDRRGTEAFF. Here the CDR3 DNA reads TGTGCCAGCAGCGATCGCAGGGGAACTGAAGCTTTCTTT. The full variable domain, completed using reference TRBV9 and TRBJ1-1, is DSGVTQTPKHLITATGQRVTLRCSPRSGDLSVYWYQQSLDQGLQFLIQYYNGEERAKGNILERFSAQQFPDLHSELNLSSLELGDSALYFCASSDRRGTEAFFGQGTRLTVV.

V is TRBV5-6 and J is TRBJ2-5; no clear D. The germline V gene has CDR1 SGHDT and CDR2 YYEEEE. Trimming shortened V by 5 bases and J by 2 bases, and 10 bases separated the two germline ends. The CDR3 consists of 13 residues. CDR3 protein: CASRVTEQETQYF. The DNA of the CDR3 is TGTGCCAGCAGGGTTACAGAACAAGAGACCCAGTACTTC.

V and J are TRBV5-6 and TRBJ2-7, with D possibly being TRBD1 (5 bases). The CDR3 has 14 residues. V shed 4 bases and J shed 3 bases, with 14 bases lying between them. Germline V gene lookup returns CDR1 SGHDT and CDR2 YYEEEE. In DNA form, the CDR3 reads TGTGCCAGCAGCAGAGACAGCAACTACTACGAGCAGTACTTC. It codes for CASSRDSNYYEQYF.

The rearrangement joins TRBV13 to TRBJ1-6; the D is unclear. The CDR3 covers 17 residues. Germline CDR1 and CDR2: PRHDT and FYEKMQ (reference sequence). V dropped 0 bases and J dropped 8 bases, with 17 bases sitting between them. The DNA of the CDR3 is TGTGCCAGCAGCTTAGGGGGAATACCGATCATTGATTCACCCCTCCACTTT. It encodes CASSLGGIPIIDSPLHF.

In its sample, this clone was seen once. The genes are TRBV11-3 and TRBJ2-7, with D unresolved. V was trimmed by 4 bases and J by 2 bases, leaving 9 bases between them. This CDR3 spans 13 amino acids. Per the germline V gene, CDR1 is SGHNT and CDR2 is YENEEA. This CDR3 is CASSSTPAYEQYF. CDR3 nucleotides: TGTGCCAGCAGCTCGACCCCGGCCTACGAGCAGTACTTC.

The genes are TRBV2 and TRBJ2-5; D not certain. Germline V gene lookup returns CDR1 SNHLY and CDR2 FYNNEI. The V gene lost 3 bases and the J gene lost 0 bases, with 11 bases spanning the gap. The CDR3 covers 15 residues. DNA of the CDR3: TGTGCCAGCAGTGATGGTCAGGAGTACCAAGAGACCCAGTACTTC. Amino acid sequence: CASSDGQEYQETQYF.

The chain carries TRBV28 and TRBJ2-1; 8 bases line up with TRBD2. The ends lost 2 bases at V and 3 bases at J; junction bases unmatched: 3. The V gene's germline CDR1 is MDHEN and CDR2 SYDVKM. The CDR3 length is 15 residues. The CDR3: CASSLLAGDYNEQFF. CDR3 nucleotides: TGTGCCAGCAGTTTACTAGCGGGTGACTACAATGAGCAGTTCTTC.

This rearrangement joins TRBV10-2 to TRBJ1-1; D remains unclear. The ends were cut back, 4 bases at V and 0 bases at J, with 6 bases in the middle. The CDR3 covers 13 residues. The germline V gene encodes CDR1 WSHSY and CDR2 SAAADI. The DNA of the CDR3 is TGCGCCAGCAGTGCGGTCATGAACACTGAAGCTTTCTTT. The encoded protein is CASSAVMNTEAFF.